Listed below are T cell receptor beta chains from one sample, sequenced in a study of spatial heterogeneity in lung cancer. TCRdb re-analysed the 5' RACE reads in MiXCR, keeping a single row per CDR3 protein. The data contain around 100,000 distinct CDR3 sequences, 3.5% to 5% of them seen just once; the ten biggest clones take up 21%. This material consisted of lung tumor tissue, taken at surgery. The receptors here all came from a male donor with early-stage non-small cell lung cancer. Each CDR3 is given with its conserved first and last residue. A D gene is named only where the DNA matches it firmly. Size tells how often a clone was seen (once, few, many) or the class of an expanded clone, and some rows leave it out.

clone_size: many
cdr3_length: 14
j_call: TRBJ1-5
d_call: TRBD1
v_call: TRBV7-9
cdr3_nt: TGTGCCAGCAGCGCAGGGGGGTGGAATCAGCCCCAGCATTTT
cdr3_aa: CASSAGGWNQPQHF

clone_size: many
cdr3_length: 14
j_call: TRBJ2-1
d_call: -
v_call: TRBV27
cdr3_nt: TGTGCCAGCAGTTTATTAGGCAGGGATCAGGAGCAGTTCTTC
cdr3_aa: CASSLLGRDQEQFF

clone_size: many
cdr3_length: 14
j_call: TRBJ1-2
d_call: -
v_call: TRBV20-1
cdr3_nt: TGCAGTGCTAGAGATACCGCGGGCTACTATGGCTACACCTTC
cdr3_aa: CSARDTAGYYGYTF

clone_size: many
cdr3_length: 14
j_call: TRBJ2-7
d_call: TRBD2
v_call: TRBV7-6
cdr3_nt: TGTGCCAGCAGCCCCACTCTAGCGGGGTACGAGCAGTACTTC
cdr3_aa: CASSPTLAGYEQYF

clone_size: many
cdr3_length: 12
j_call: TRBJ1-6
d_call: -
v_call: TRBV2
cdr3_nt: TGTGCCAGCAGTGCAGTGAATTCACCCCTCCACTTT
cdr3_aa: CASSAVNSPLHF

clone_size: many
cdr3_length: 12
j_call: TRBJ1-2
d_call: -
v_call: TRBV6-6
cdr3_nt: TGTGCCAGCACAACCCGCGGGGGCGGCTACACCTTC
cdr3_aa: CASTTRGGGYTF

clone_size: -
cdr3_length: 13
j_call: TRBJ1-1
d_call: -
v_call: TRBV7-7
cdr3_nt: TGTGCTAGCAGCTGGGGTTTCGACACTGAAGCTTTCTTT
cdr3_aa: CASSWGFDTEAFF

clone_size: many
cdr3_length: 15
j_call: TRBJ1-2
d_call: -
v_call: TRBV5-1
cdr3_nt: TGCGCCAGCAGCTTGCACCAGGGAGGAGACTATGGCTACACCTTC
cdr3_aa: CASSLHQGGDYGYTF

clone_size: many
cdr3_length: 16
j_call: TRBJ2-4
d_call: -
v_call: TRBV4-1
cdr3_nt: TGCGCCAGCAGCCATACCACCAGGGGATCCAAAAACATTCAGTACTTC
cdr3_aa: CASSHTTRGSKNIQYF

clone_size: -
cdr3_length: 14
j_call: TRBJ2-7
d_call: TRBD1
v_call: TRBV15
cdr3_nt: TGTGCCACCAGCGTAAGGACAGGGGGCTACGAGCAGTACTTC
cdr3_aa: CATSVRTGGYEQYF

clone_size: -
cdr3_length: 14
j_call: TRBJ2-7
d_call: TRBD2
v_call: TRBV28
cdr3_nt: TGTGCCAGCAGTTCAAGCGGGAGTAGAGACGAGCAGTACTTC
cdr3_aa: CASSSSGSRDEQYF

clone_size: -
cdr3_length: 15
j_call: TRBJ2-7
d_call: TRBD2
v_call: TRBV28
cdr3_nt: TGTGCCAGCACGACCCGGACTAGGTTCACCTACGAGCAGTACTTC
cdr3_aa: CASTTRTRFTYEQYF

clone_size: many
cdr3_length: 15
j_call: TRBJ1-1
d_call: -
v_call: TRBV20-1
cdr3_nt: TGCAGTGCTAGAGATCTGGGACTCATGAACACTGAAGCTTTCTTT
cdr3_aa: CSARDLGLMNTEAFF

clone_size: many
cdr3_length: 15
j_call: TRBJ2-1
d_call: TRBD2
v_call: TRBV5-1
cdr3_nt: TGCGCCAGCAGCTTGGTGCTAGCGGGAGTAGGTGAGCAGTTCTTC
cdr3_aa: CASSLVLAGVGEQFF

clone_size: many
cdr3_length: 14
j_call: TRBJ2-5
d_call: -
v_call: TRBV7-8
cdr3_nt: TGTGCCAGCAGCGCCGGGTTCCTCCAAGAGACCCAGTACTTC
cdr3_aa: CASSAGFLQETQYF

clone_size: many
cdr3_length: 15
j_call: TRBJ2-6
d_call: -
v_call: TRBV5-1
cdr3_nt: TGCGCCAGCAGCCCATCCCTCTCTGGGGCCAACGTCCTGACTTTC
cdr3_aa: CASSPSLSGANVLTF

clone_size: many
cdr3_length: 14
j_call: TRBJ1-5
d_call: -
v_call: TRBV18
cdr3_nt: TGTGCCAGCTCACCTTTCAGGGATGATCAGCCCCAGCATTTT
cdr3_aa: CASSPFRDDQPQHF

clone_size: -
cdr3_length: 16
j_call: TRBJ1-4
d_call: TRBD1
v_call: TRBV7-2
cdr3_nt: TGTGCCAGCAGCTCCCCGGGACAGGGATTTGGGGAAAAACTGTTTTTT
cdr3_aa: CASSSPGQGFGEKLFF

clone_size: many
cdr3_length: 17
j_call: TRBJ1-5
d_call: -
v_call: TRBV13
cdr3_nt: TGTGCCAGCAGCTTAACTTGGAGGCCCACTAGCAATCAGCCCCAGCATTTT
cdr3_aa: CASSLTWRPTSNQPQHF

clone_size: few
cdr3_length: 14
j_call: TRBJ2-5
d_call: TRBD1
v_call: TRBV11-2
cdr3_nt: TGTGCCAGCAGGGGACAGGGGTTATGGGAGACCCAGTACTTC
cdr3_aa: CASRGQGLWETQYF

clone_size: few
cdr3_length: 16
j_call: TRBJ2-1
d_call: TRBD1
v_call: TRBV5-5
cdr3_nt: TGTGCCAGCAGCCCTATGACAGGGGTGGGTTACAATGAGCAGTTCTTC
cdr3_aa: CASSPMTGVGYNEQFF

clone_size: many
cdr3_length: 14
j_call: TRBJ2-7
d_call: -
v_call: TRBV28
cdr3_nt: TGTGCCAGCACCTTGAGCGGGACAGGTTACGAGCAGTACTTC
cdr3_aa: CASTLSGTGYEQYF

clone_size: many
cdr3_length: 16
j_call: TRBJ2-3
d_call: -
v_call: TRBV7-9
cdr3_nt: TGTGCCAGCAGCTTCGGCGGGACAGAGATAACAGATACGCAGTATTTT
cdr3_aa: CASSFGGTEITDTQYF

clone_size: many
cdr3_length: 15
j_call: TRBJ2-6
d_call: -
v_call: TRBV19
cdr3_nt: TGTGCCAGTACCCCATTCACAGCGGGGGCCAACGTCCTGACTTTC
cdr3_aa: CASTPFTAGANVLTF

clone_size: many
cdr3_length: 13
j_call: TRBJ2-7
d_call: -
v_call: TRBV9
cdr3_nt: TGTGCCAGCAGCGTGTACAGGGAAGGCGAGCAGTACTTC
cdr3_aa: CASSVYREGEQYF

clone_size: many
cdr3_length: 13
j_call: TRBJ2-1
d_call: -
v_call: TRBV4-1
cdr3_nt: TGCGCCAGCAGCCCGTCTGGTATCCGTGAGCAGTTCTTC
cdr3_aa: CASSPSGIREQFF

clone_size: many
cdr3_length: 12
j_call: TRBJ2-1
d_call: -
v_call: TRBV29-1
cdr3_nt: TGCAGCGTTGATCAGAGTTACAATGAGCAGTTCTTC
cdr3_aa: CSVDQSYNEQFF

clone_size: many
cdr3_length: 15
j_call: TRBJ2-3
d_call: TRBD2
v_call: TRBV29-1
cdr3_nt: TGCAGCGTTCAGGGGACTAGCGATGCGGCAGATACGCAGTATTTT
cdr3_aa: CSVQGTSDAADTQYF

clone_size: many
cdr3_length: 16
j_call: TRBJ2-1
d_call: -
v_call: TRBV6-2/TRBV6-3
cdr3_nt: TGTGCCAGCAGGGGCTCCGGGACTTCCTCCTACAATGAGCAGTTCTTC
cdr3_aa: CASRGSGTSSYNEQFF

clone_size: many
cdr3_length: 13
j_call: TRBJ1-3
d_call: -
v_call: TRBV6-5
cdr3_nt: TGTGCCAGCCGTCGCCACTCTGGAAACACCATATATTTT
cdr3_aa: CASRRHSGNTIYF

clone_size: many
cdr3_length: 18
j_call: TRBJ1-1
d_call: TRBD1
v_call: TRBV5-1
cdr3_nt: TGCGCCAGCAGCTTGGCCTTTGCTGGGACAGGGGTCAGTACTGAAGCTTTCTTT
cdr3_aa: CASSLAFAGTGVSTEAFF

clone_size: many
cdr3_length: 15
j_call: TRBJ1-6
d_call: TRBD1
v_call: TRBV12-3/TRBV12-4
cdr3_nt: TGTGCCAGCAAGAATTCGGGACAGCATAATTCACCCCTCCACTTT
cdr3_aa: CASKNSGQHNSPLHF

clone_size: few
cdr3_length: 11
j_call: TRBJ2-7
d_call: -
v_call: TRBV20-1
cdr3_nt: TGCAGTGTACCCGTATCCTACGAGCAGTACTTC
cdr3_aa: CSVPVSYEQYF

clone_size: few
cdr3_length: 15
j_call: TRBJ1-5
d_call: -
v_call: TRBV28
cdr3_nt: TGTGCCAGCACCCTAGGGTCGCCGGGGAATCAGCCCCAGCATTTT
cdr3_aa: CASTLGSPGNQPQHF

clone_size: many
cdr3_length: 17
j_call: TRBJ2-3
d_call: TRBD2
v_call: TRBV5-1
cdr3_nt: TGCGCCAGCAGCTTGGGACTAGCGGGACCCGGCACAGATACGCAGTATTTT
cdr3_aa: CASSLGLAGPGTDTQYF

clone_size: many
cdr3_length: 16
j_call: TRBJ1-4
d_call: -
v_call: TRBV28
cdr3_nt: TGTGCCAGCAGTGCCCGGGACACCTCAATTAATGAAAAACTGTTTTTT
cdr3_aa: CASSARDTSINEKLFF

clone_size: many
cdr3_length: 14
j_call: TRBJ2-1
d_call: -
v_call: TRBV3-1
cdr3_nt: TGTGCCAGCAGCCTAACGAGCAGGGTCCCTGAGCAGTTCTTC
cdr3_aa: CASSLTSRVPEQFF

clone_size: many
cdr3_length: 13
j_call: TRBJ2-7
d_call: -
v_call: TRBV12-3/TRBV12-4
cdr3_nt: TGTGCCAGCAGTTTATCAGGGTCCCACGAGCAGTACTTC
cdr3_aa: CASSLSGSHEQYF

clone_size: many
cdr3_length: 17
j_call: TRBJ2-3
d_call: -
v_call: TRBV4-1
cdr3_nt: TGCGCCAGCAGCCAAGAGTCCGGCCTAGCAGCTGTCGATACGCAGTATTTT
cdr3_aa: CASSQESGLAAVDTQYF

clone_size: few
cdr3_length: 13
j_call: TRBJ1-2
d_call: -
v_call: TRBV2
cdr3_nt: TGTGCCAGCATTCGAATACGGGGCTATGGCTACACCTTC
cdr3_aa: CASIRIRGYGYTF

clone_size: -
cdr3_length: 15
j_call: TRBJ2-1
d_call: -
v_call: TRBV29-1
cdr3_nt: TGCAGCGTGAGAGCTGACTGGCCATCCTACAATGAGCAGTTCTTC
cdr3_aa: CSVRADWPSYNEQFF

clone_size: -
cdr3_length: 14
j_call: TRBJ2-3
d_call: -
v_call: TRBV20-1
cdr3_nt: TGCAGTGCTAGAGAACCGGACGGCGTCGATACGCAGTATTTT
cdr3_aa: CSAREPDGVDTQYF

clone_size: -
cdr3_length: 13
j_call: TRBJ1-6
d_call: -
v_call: TRBV4-2
cdr3_nt: TGTGCCAGCAGCCAGGAGAATTGGGAACCCCTCCACTTT
cdr3_aa: CASSQENWEPLHF

clone_size: many
cdr3_length: 16
j_call: TRBJ2-3
d_call: -
v_call: TRBV28
cdr3_nt: TGTGCCAGCAGTTTCTGGGGGCGAGTGAGGAGAGATACGCAGTATTTT
cdr3_aa: CASSFWGRVRRDTQYF